Below, 26 T cell receptor beta chains from the same sample are listed, as sequenced in a study of chemoradiotherapy in HPV16-positive cancers. Clones were read by immunoSEQ multiplex PCR, and TCRdb kept only the in-frame ones, dropping some. The sample holds about 2,200 clones, around 91% seen once. Source: tumor tissue, taken from a patient who underwent chemoradiotherapy. The receptors derive from a human donor with HPV-associated anogenital cancer.

This chain joins TRBV6-4 and TRBJ2-2; a weak D match, TRBD2 (6 bases). With 4 bases removed from V and 3 bases from J, the gap between germline ends came to 9 bases. The CDR3 loop spans 14 amino acids. Germline CDR1 reads MRHNA; CDR2 reads SNTAGT. The CDR3: CASSGGEDTGELFF. DNA of the CDR3: TGTGCCAGCAGTGGGGGGGAGGACACCGGGGAGCTGTTTTTT.

This clone was recorded only once. The chain couples TRBV28 to TRBJ1-6, with TRBD1 identical over 7 bases. CDR1 MDHEN and CDR2 SYDVKM come from the germline V gene. The CDR3 has 13 residues. The V and J ends lost 6 bases and 7 bases, in that order; junction bases with no gene match: 3. CDR3 amino acids: CASSEDRNSPLHF. CDR3 sequence (DNA): TGTGCCAGCAGCGAGGACAGGAATTCACCCCTCCACTTT.

This clone was picked up a small number of times. The chain couples TRBV18 to TRBJ1-6; possibly TRBD1 for D (5 bases). CDR3 length: 18 residues. V was trimmed by 2 bases and J by 6 bases, leaving 20 bases between them. Germline-derived CDR1 and CDR2 are KGHSH and LQKENI. CDR3 sequence (DNA): TGTGCCAGCTCACCAATCTCGCTCGCGTGGCAGGGTAATTCACCCCTCCACTTT. Its protein is CASSPISLAWQGNSPLHF. The whole variable domain, filled in from reference TRBV18 and TRBJ1-6, reads NAGVMQNPRHLVRRRGQEARLRCSPMKGHSHVYWYRQLPEEGLKFMVYLQKENIIDESGMPKERFSAEFPKEGPSILRIQQVVRGDSAAYFCASSPISLAWQGNSPLHFGNGTRLTVT.

V and J are TRBV2 and TRBJ1-2; D is perhaps TRBD1 (5 bases). The V end lost 10 bases, the J end lost 4 bases, and 19 bases lay between the germline ends. Germline V gives CDR1 SNHLY, CDR2 FYNNEI. CDR3 size: 14 residues. The CDR3 bases are TGTGCCACAGCACAGTTACTTGGGGGCTATGGCTACACCTTC. It encodes CATAQLLGGYGYTF.

This chain joins TRBV11-2 and TRBJ2-3; no clear D gene. This CDR3 has 14 amino acids. Germline V gives CDR1 SGHAT, CDR2 FQNNGV. V lost 5 bases and J 0 bases, leaving 9 bases between the germline ends. The CDR3 here is CASSPHLSTDTQYF. In nucleotides, the CDR3 is TGTGCCAGCAGCCCTCACCTTAGCACAGATACGCAGTATTTT.

This rearrangement joins TRBV27 to TRBJ2-3, with 7 bases aligning to TRBD2. The CDR3 sequence is 15 residues long. Germline CDR1 MNHEY, CDR2 SMNVEV (reference sequence). Unmatched junction bases numbered 7, after V lost 2 bases and J lost 5 bases. CDR3 DNA: TGTGCCAGCAGTTTAAGGGCGGGGAGGGTAGATACGCAGTATTTT. It is translated as CASSLRAGRVDTQYF.

This chain joins TRBV7-2 and TRBJ2-1; unclear D gene. Trimming stripped 1 base from V and 10 bases from J, with 11 bases between. This CDR3 is built from 13 residues. Germline CDR1 SGHTA, CDR2 FQGNSA. This chain's CDR3 is CASSLVPVGEQFF. The CDR3 bases are TGTGCCAGCAGCTTAGTTCCGGTTGGCGAGCAGTTCTTC. The full variable domain, its missing parts supplied by reference TRBV7-2 and TRBJ2-1, is GAGVSQSPSNKVTEKGKDVELRCDPISGHTALYWYRQSLGQGLEFLIYFQGNSAPDKSGLPSDRFSAERTGGSVSTLTIQRTQQEDSAVYLCASSLVPVGEQFFGPGTRLTVL.

This clone has just one count. The gene calls are TRBV29-1 and TRBJ2-5; maybe TRBD1 (6 bases). The CDR3 totals 13 residues. Germline V gene sequence: CDR1 SQVTM, CDR2 ANQGSEA. V lost 4 bases and J 2 bases, leaving 11 bases between the germline ends. The CDR3, as DNA: TGCAGCGTTGCGACCGACAGGCAAGAGACCCAGTACTTC. This codes for CSVATDRQETQYF.

The rearrangement uses TRBV29-1 and TRBJ2-1; 10 bases match TRBD1. This CDR3 region has 16 residues. Germline trimming cut 0 bases from V and 1 base from J; bases unmatched to any gene: 3. Germline CDR1 SQVTM, CDR2 ANQGSEA. The CDR3 DNA reads TGCAGCGTTGAAGATCAGGACAGGGGGTCCTACAATGAGCAGTTCTTC. This sequence encodes CSVEDQDRGSYNEQFF.

A single count supports this clone. The rearrangement links TRBV2 to TRBJ2-7, with 7 bases fitting TRBD1. With V trimmed by 10 bases and J by 5 bases, 8 bases remained unmatched. CDR1 and CDR2 from the germline V gene are SNHLY and FYNNEI. This CDR3 is 12 amino acids long. CDR3 sequence reads: CAKVTGKNEQYF. CDR3 nucleotides: TGTGCCAAAGTGACAGGGAAGAACGAGCAGTACTTC.

This clone appeared a single time. This chain links TRBV7-2 with TRBJ2-3; 8 bases are shared with TRBD2. Germline assignment: CDR1 SGHTA and CDR2 FQGNSA. V lost 5 bases to trimming and J lost 5 bases; unmatched junction nucleotides: 6. The CDR3 length is 14 residues. DNA of the CDR3: TGTGCCAGCAGCCCCGGACTAGCATTAGATACGCAGTATTTT. This encodes CASSPGLALDTQYF.

The chain carries TRBV10-3 and TRBJ2-7, with 8 bases fitting TRBD1. The ends lost 6 bases at V and 3 bases at J; junction bases unmatched: 13. The CDR3 is made up of 16 amino acids. Germline V CDR1 and CDR2: ENHRY, SYGVKD. CDR3 residues: CAISGTGNKPYYEQYF. The CDR3 bases are TGTGCCATCAGCGGGACAGGCAACAAACCCTACTACGAGCAGTACTTC.

This clone appeared once. The chain couples TRBV5-1 to TRBJ1-6; D is unclear. This CDR3 contains 14 residues. Between the trimmed V and J ends, which lost 2 bases and 7 bases, there was a span of 10 bases. The germline gives CDR1 SGHRS, CDR2 YFSETQ. This CDR3 is CASSFEQSNSPLHF. For the CDR3, the DNA is TGCGCCAGCAGCTTCGAACAGTCAAATTCACCCCTCCACTTT.

V usage is TRBV5-3 and J usage is TRBJ1-3; D is possibly TRBD1 (5 bases). TRBV5-3 is given ORF status, its function remaining uncertain. Trimming took off 10 bases at V and 9 bases at J, with 20 bases between the two ends. There are 13 residues in the CDR3. DNA for the CDR3: TGTGCCCCCCCCGCCAGTGGAAGGGGCACCATATATTTT. Translating it yields CAPPASGRGTIYF.

The V gene is TRBV5-1, the J gene TRBJ2-5, with 10 bases identical to TRBD1. The end of the DNA is better explained by TRBJ2-7, so the J call may be wrong. Germline CDR1 reads SGHRS; CDR2 reads YFSETQ. This CDR3 is built from 14 residues. The CDR3 protein is CASSLGQGAYEQYF. The CDR3 coding sequence is TGCGCCAGCAGCTTGGGACAGGGGGCTTACGAGCAGTACTTC.

This clone was observed once. The rearrangement uses TRBV29-1 and TRBJ1-1; D is perhaps TRBD1 (6 bases). The CDR3 sequence is 14 residues long. The V end lost 6 bases, the J end lost 1 base, and 15 bases lay between the germline ends. Germline V lookup: CDR1 SQVTM, CDR2 ANQGSEA. The CDR3 protein is CSVAQGAANTEAFF. As DNA, the CDR3 is TGCAGCGTCGCACAGGGCGCGGCGAACACTGAAGCTTTCTTT.

V usage is TRBV7-9 and J usage is TRBJ2-3; possible D gene TRBD1, 5 bases. The CDR3 extends over 15 amino acids. With 4 bases removed from V and 4 bases from J, the gap between germline ends came to 15 bases. Looked up from germline, CDR1 is SEHNR and CDR2 is FQNEAQ (reference sequence). CDR3: CASSSLGQSADTQYF. The CDR3 coding sequence is TGTGCCAGCAGCTCCCTTGGACAATCGGCAGATACGCAGTATTTT.

V and J are TRBV5-1 and TRBJ2-7, with D unclear. The CDR3 sequence is 13 residues long. V was shortened by 1 base and J by 4 bases, with 9 bases between the two germline ends. CDR1 is SGHRS, CDR2 YFSETQ, per germline. In DNA form, the CDR3 reads TGCGCCAGCAGCTTGAATTTAAGATACGAGCAGTACTTC. Protein product: CASSLNLRYEQYF. The whole variable domain, remainder taken from reference TRBV5-1 and TRBJ2-7, is KAGVTQTPRYLIKTRGQQVTLSCSPISGHRSVSWYQQTPGQGLQFLFEYFSETQRNKGNFPGRFSGRQFSNSRSEMNVSTLELGDSALYLCASSLNLRYEQYFGPGTRLTVT.

This chain connects TRBV18 to TRBJ1-5; D gene ambiguous. This CDR3 is 15 amino acids long. Germline CDR1 and CDR2: KGHSH and LQKENI. V shed 6 bases and J shed 0 bases, with 12 bases lying between them. The CDR3: CASSLTVNSNQPQHF. The CDR3 DNA reads TGTGCCAGCTCTCTCACAGTTAATAGCAATCAGCCCCAGCATTTT.

The chain is built from TRBV2 and TRBJ1-2, with D tentatively TRBD1 (5 bases). With 5 bases removed from V and 3 bases from J, the gap between germline ends came to 13 bases. Germline CDR1 is SNHLY and CDR2 is FYNNEI. The CDR3 has 14 amino acids. The CDR3 coding sequence is TGTGCCAGCAGTAGGCAGGGACGGGACTATGGCTACACCTTC. It encodes CASSRQGRDYGYTF.

This chain joins TRBV18 and TRBJ1-2; 7 bases match TRBD1. Germline V CDR1 and CDR2: KGHSH, LQKENI. V lost 3 bases and J lost 3; bases outside the gene matches: 7. The CDR3 loop spans 15 amino acids. CDR3 DNA sequence: TGTGCCAGCTCACCGTCTGGGACAGCGGACTATGGCTACACCTTC. Its translation is CASSPSGTADYGYTF.

The chain recombines TRBV9 with TRBJ2-5; 7 bases map to TRBD2. CDR3 length: 15 residues. Germline trimming cut 6 bases from V and 0 bases from J; bases unmatched to any gene: 8. Per germline, CDR1 SGDLS and CDR2 YYNGEE. The CDR3 reads CASTAWGGYQETQYF. In DNA, the CDR3 is TGTGCCAGCACCGCCTGGGGGGGGTACCAAGAGACCCAGTACTTC.

This chain uses TRBV28 with TRBJ2-1; a possible D gene is TRBD2 (5 bases). Trimming pared 3 bases from V and 2 bases from J, leaving 20 bases between. CDR1 and CDR2 (germline): MDHEN, SYDVKM. The CDR3 contains 18 residues. As DNA, the CDR3 is TGTGCCAGCAGTTTGTCATTCGCGGGTTCCGAAACCTACAATGAGCAGTTCTTC. It encodes CASSLSFAGSETYNEQFF. Full variable domain (outside the CDR3, taken from reference TRBV28 and TRBJ2-1): DVKVTQSSRYLVKRTGEKVFLECVQDMDHENMFWYRQDPGLGLRLIYFSYDVKMKEKGDIPEGYSVSREKKERFSLILESASTNQTSMYLCASSLSFAGSETYNEQFFGPGTRLTVL.

V and J are TRBV6-6 and TRBJ1-5; perhaps TRBD1 as D (5 bases). Trimming stripped 5 bases from V and 11 bases from J, with 13 bases between. CDR3 length: 12 amino acids. The V gene's germline CDR1 is MNHNY and CDR2 SVGAGI (reference sequence). The CDR3 region is CASSHDREAQHF. Written as DNA, the CDR3 is TGTGCCAGCAGTCACGACAGAGAAGCCCAGCATTTT.

The gene calls are TRBV28 and TRBJ2-3, with D perhaps matching TRBD2 (6 bases). The CDR3 extends over 16 amino acids. Trimming took off 5 bases at V and 2 bases at J, with 17 bases between the two ends. CDR1 and CDR2 from the germline V gene are MDHEN and SYDVKM. The CDR3 spells CASSPAWGLNTDTQYF. The DNA for the CDR3 is TGTGCCAGCAGTCCGGCGTGGGGACTGAACACAGATACGCAGTATTTT.

The rearrangement links TRBV7-2 to TRBJ1-6; D uncertain. Germline assignment: CDR1 SGHTA and CDR2 FQGNSA. This CDR3 spans 12 amino acids. Between the trimmed V and J ends, which lost 2 bases and 10 bases, there was a span of 6 bases. Here the CDR3 reads CASSLRSSPLHF. The CDR3 DNA reads as TGTGCCAGCAGCTTACGGTCGTCACCCCTCCACTTT.